These 13 T cell receptor beta chains share one sample of origin, sequenced in a study of spatial heterogeneity in lung cancer. MiXCR, run by TCRdb on the 5' RACE reads, gives a single entry per CDR3 protein. The sample has 9,500 to 13,000 distinct CDR3 sequences, 10% to 15% seen once. The time point denotes: sample taken at primary tumor resection. Study-wide findings and caveats: Expanded intratumoral alpha and beta TCR counts tracked tumor mutation counts.

No antigen has been identified for these receptors. The source was lung tumor tissue, collected at surgery. These receptors were collected from a male donor with early-stage non-small cell lung cancer.

The gene calls are TRBV19 and TRBJ2-7; D uncertain. Between the trimmed V and J ends, which lost 3 bases and 0 bases, there was a span of 6 bases. The CDR3 runs to 13 residues. CDR1 is LNHDA and CDR2 is SQIVND in the germline V gene (reference sequence). The CDR3 nucleotides read TGTGCCAGTAGTATCTCCTACTCCTACGAGCAGTACTTC. Amino acid sequence: CASSISYSYEQYF.

By sample share, this clonotype is medium-sized. V and J are TRBV18 and TRBJ2-7; 9 bases agree with TRBD2. CDR1 is KGHSH and CDR2 is LQKENI in the germline V gene. This CDR3 contains 15 residues. V trimming: 3 bases; J trimming: 0 bases; junction bases outside the gene matches: 3. This CDR3 is CASSPGGRVSYEQYF. CDR3 in DNA: TGTGCCAGCTCACCGGGCGGGAGGGTCTCCTACGAGCAGTACTTC.

By sample fraction, this clonotype is medium-sized. The genes are TRBV27 and TRBJ1-2; no firm D call. The germline CDR1 and CDR2 sequences are MNHEY and SMNVEV (reference sequence). The CDR3 contains 17 residues. Trimming left V 1 base short and J 0 bases short, with 15 bases between. This chain's CDR3 is CASSLLHPGLTNYGYTF. The DNA for the CDR3 is TGTGCCAGCAGTTTATTACACCCGGGTCTTACTAACTATGGCTACACCTTC.

In its sample, this clonotype was seen many times. The chain joins TRBV12-3 or TRBV12-4 to TRBJ2-1; D call uncertain. The CDR3 extends over 13 amino acids. Trimming shortened V by 6 bases and J by 8 bases, and 14 bases separated the two germline ends. The CDR3 DNA is TGTGCCAGCAGGCCTAGGCCGTTCGATGAGCAGTTCTTC. Translated: CASRPRPFDEQFF.

This clonotype is labeled as medium-sized. The chain has TRBV6-1 and TRBJ2-7; D uncertain. CDR3 size: 12 residues. Germline V gene sequence: CDR1 MNHNS, CDR2 SASEGT. Trimming removed 2 bases from V and 7 bases from J, with 9 bases in between. The CDR3 nucleotides read TGTGCCAGCAGTGAAATAAGTGAAGAGCAGTACTTC. Protein sequence: CASSEISEEQYF.

This clonotype was counted many times. The chain joins TRBV14 to TRBJ1-6; D remains ambiguous. This CDR3 is built from 14 residues. V was trimmed by 0 bases and J by 7 bases, leaving 7 bases between them. Germline V gene data show CDR1 as SGHDN and CDR2 as FVKESK. DNA of the CDR3: TGTGCCAGCAGCCAAGAGGGTACGAATTCACCCCTCCACTTT. As protein: CASSQEGTNSPLHF.

By share, this clonotype counts as medium-sized. The gene calls are TRBV18 and TRBJ1-5; D gene ambiguous. V lost 6 bases to trimming and J lost 4 bases, with 13 bases between them. Germline V gene sequence: CDR1 KGHSH, CDR2 LQKENI. The length of the CDR3 is 14 residues. In nucleotides, the CDR3 is TGTGCCAGCTCGGCGGAATCCCAAAATCAGCCCCAGCATTTT. Residues: CASSAESQNQPQHF.

This clonotype was observed many times. The chain recombines TRBV6-5 with TRBJ1-2, with unresolved D. The CDR3 loop spans 14 amino acids. V was pared by 0 bases and J by 4 bases, with 9 bases between. CDR1 MNHEY and CDR2 SVGAGI come from the germline V gene. CDR3 loop: CASSYSSQIYGYTF. The CDR3 DNA follows: TGTGCCAGCAGTTACTCCTCGCAGATCTATGGCTACACCTTC.

This clonotype was picked up many times. The genes are TRBV2 and TRBJ2-7; D gene ambiguous. Trimming removed 7 bases from V and 7 bases from J, with 8 bases in between. CDR3 size: 10 residues. Germline CDR1 reads SNHLY; CDR2 reads FYNNEI. The CDR3 nucleotides are TGTGCCAGCAACTCTGGGGAGCAGTACTTC. Residues: CASNSGEQYF.

This clonotype was counted at least ten times. The rearrangement links TRBV23-1 to TRBJ2-4, with a possible D match to TRBD1 (6 bases). TRBV23-1 is filed as an ORF, its function uncertain. The CDR3 covers 16 residues. V was shortened by 9 bases and J by 0 bases, with 18 bases between the two germline ends. For the CDR3, the DNA is TGCGCCAGGAGCCACAGGGAACACCTAGCCAAAAACATTCAGTACTTC. This sequence encodes CARSHREHLAKNIQYF.

The sample holds many counts of this clonotype. DNA for the CDR3: TGTGCCAGCAGTCAGAGTGAGCAGTTCTTC. The encoded protein is CASSQSEQFF. The genes are TRBV7-9 and TRBJ2-1; D gene unclear. CDR1 is SEHNR and CDR2 is FQNEAQ in the germline V gene (reference sequence). The CDR3 sequence is 10 residues long. Between the trimmed V and J ends, which lost 6 bases and 9 bases, there was a span of 6 bases.

The rearrangement uses TRBV20-1 and TRBJ2-2; unclear D gene. The CDR3 spans 11 residues. Germline loops: CDR1 DFQATT, CDR2 SNEGSKA (reference sequence). Deletions cut 5 bases from V and 8 bases from J, with 9 bases between. CDR3 bases: TGCAGTGCTCCACTGTGGGGGGAGCTGTTTTTT. Amino acid sequence: CSAPLWGELFF.

In this sample, this clonotype turned up many times. The CDR3 region is CAISEGGDTQYF. CDR3 nucleotides: TGTGCCATCAGTGAGGGGGGGGATACGCAGTATTTT. The V gene is TRBV10-3, the J gene TRBJ2-3; perhaps TRBD2 as D (6 bases). V lost 2 bases, J lost 6 bases, and 6 bases lay in between. Per the germline V gene, CDR1 is ENHRY and CDR2 is SYGVKD. The CDR3 runs 12 residues.